This T cell receptor beta chain was identified during a study of human T cells and chemical hapten exposure. Individual cDNA molecules each carried unique molecular identifiers attached by the library. TCRdb itself ran the reads through MiXCR, one entry per CDR3 protein. The sample contains about 120,000 distinct CDR3 sequences, around 9% of which appear only once. Germline CDR1 SGHTA, CDR2 FQGNSA. V gave up 5 bases and J gave up 3 bases, with 19 bases separating them. The CDR3 has 16 residues. This clonotype was found a few times. Unfractionated whole blood yielded the extracted total RNA. The source of this sequence is a human donor in good health. Some clones in this sample may be carry-over from other donors' samples. This rearrangement joins TRBV7-2 to TRBJ1-1; possibly TRBD1 for D (5 bases). Sequenced input: whole blood. The CDR3 coding sequence is TGTGCCAGCAGCGTCAAGCTCCTCCAGGGTGACACTGAAGCTTTCTTT. Translating gives CASSVKLLQGDTEAFF.